The clone carrying this T cell receptor beta chain was picked up a small number of times. Its antigen is not known. This CDR3 is 12 amino acids long. The germline V gene encodes CDR1 GTSNPN and CDR2 SVGIG (reference sequence). Trimming took 5 bases from V and 4 from J, leaving 11 bases between them. Only in-frame clones appear in the TCRdb table, and some are missing; sequencing was by immunoSEQ multiplex PCR. The sample includes about 84,000 clones, roughly nine tenths seen only once; the top ten take approximately 0.2%. This record belongs to a study of OX40 agonist ivuxolimab in advanced cancers. Study conclusions and caveats: There was clonal expansion of CD4+ and CD8+ blood T cells by week 6 at 0.1 to 3.0 mg/kg.

If patients had autoimmune disease history or systemic immunosuppression, they were excluded. This receptor was identified in an adult with an advanced solid tumor such as melanoma, head and neck, liver or kidney cancer. The J gene is TRBJ1-2, the V gene TRBV30; possible D gene TRBD1, 5 bases. The sequenced sample was CD4+ or CD8+ T cells sorted from blood, obtained in a trial of the OX40 agonist ivuxolimab. As DNA, the CDR3 is TGTGCCTGGGGCGTAAGGGGCTATGGCTACACCTTC. It translates to CAWGVRGYGYTF.